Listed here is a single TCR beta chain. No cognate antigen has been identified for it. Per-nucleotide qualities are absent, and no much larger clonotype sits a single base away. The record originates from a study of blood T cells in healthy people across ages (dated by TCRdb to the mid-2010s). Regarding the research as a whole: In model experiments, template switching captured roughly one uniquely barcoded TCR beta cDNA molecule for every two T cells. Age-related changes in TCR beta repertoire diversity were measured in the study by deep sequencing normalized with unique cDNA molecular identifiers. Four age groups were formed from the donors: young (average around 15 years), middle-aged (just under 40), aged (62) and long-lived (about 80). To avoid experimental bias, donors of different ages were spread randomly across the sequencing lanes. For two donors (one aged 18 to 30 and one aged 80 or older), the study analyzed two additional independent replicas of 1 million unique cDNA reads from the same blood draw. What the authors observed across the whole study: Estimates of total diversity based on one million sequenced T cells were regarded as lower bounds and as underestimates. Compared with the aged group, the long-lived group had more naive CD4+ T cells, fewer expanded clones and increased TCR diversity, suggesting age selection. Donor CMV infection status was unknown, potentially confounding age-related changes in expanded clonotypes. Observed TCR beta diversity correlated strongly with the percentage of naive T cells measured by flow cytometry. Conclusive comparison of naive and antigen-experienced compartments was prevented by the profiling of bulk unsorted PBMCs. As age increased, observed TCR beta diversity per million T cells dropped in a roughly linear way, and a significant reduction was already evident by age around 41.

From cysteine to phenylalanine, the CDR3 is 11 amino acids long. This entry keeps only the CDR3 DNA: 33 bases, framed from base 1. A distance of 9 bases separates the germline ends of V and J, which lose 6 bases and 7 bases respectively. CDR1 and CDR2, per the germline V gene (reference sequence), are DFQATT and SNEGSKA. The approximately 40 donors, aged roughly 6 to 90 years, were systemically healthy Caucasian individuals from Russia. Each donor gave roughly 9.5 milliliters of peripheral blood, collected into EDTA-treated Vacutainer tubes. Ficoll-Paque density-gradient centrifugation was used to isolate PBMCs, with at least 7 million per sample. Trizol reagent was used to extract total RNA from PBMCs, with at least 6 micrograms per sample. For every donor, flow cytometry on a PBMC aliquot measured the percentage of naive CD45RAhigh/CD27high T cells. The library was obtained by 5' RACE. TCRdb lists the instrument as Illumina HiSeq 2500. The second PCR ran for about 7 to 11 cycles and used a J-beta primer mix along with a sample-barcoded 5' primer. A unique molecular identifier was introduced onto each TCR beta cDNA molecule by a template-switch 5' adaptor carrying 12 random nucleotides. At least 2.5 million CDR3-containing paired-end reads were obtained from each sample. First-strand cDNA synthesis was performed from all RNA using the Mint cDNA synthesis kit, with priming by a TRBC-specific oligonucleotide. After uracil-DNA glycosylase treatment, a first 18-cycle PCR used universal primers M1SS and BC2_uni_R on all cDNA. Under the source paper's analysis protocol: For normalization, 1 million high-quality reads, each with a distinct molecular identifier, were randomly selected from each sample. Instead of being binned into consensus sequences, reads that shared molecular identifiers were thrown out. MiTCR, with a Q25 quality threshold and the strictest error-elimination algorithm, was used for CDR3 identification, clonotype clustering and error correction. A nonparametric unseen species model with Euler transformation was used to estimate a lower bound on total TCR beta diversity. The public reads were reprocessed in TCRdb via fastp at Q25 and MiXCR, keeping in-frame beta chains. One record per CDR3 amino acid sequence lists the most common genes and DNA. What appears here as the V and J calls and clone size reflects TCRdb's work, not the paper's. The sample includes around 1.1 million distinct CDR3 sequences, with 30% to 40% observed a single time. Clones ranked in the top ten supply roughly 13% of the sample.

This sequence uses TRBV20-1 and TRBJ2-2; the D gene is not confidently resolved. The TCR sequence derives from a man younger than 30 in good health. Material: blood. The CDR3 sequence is CSALWVGELFF. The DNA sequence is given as TGCAGTGCCCTTTGGGTCGGGGAGCTGTTTTTT.